This T cell receptor beta chain was recorded in a study of patients and donors after allogeneic stem cell transplantation. MiXCR, applied by TCRdb to the RT-PCR reads, yields one record per CDR3 protein. This table has roughly 880,000 distinct CDR3 sequences, around 17% appearing once. This CDR3 spans 10 amino acids. The V gene's germline CDR1 is KGHSH and CDR2 LQKENI. V lost 8 bases and J lost 4, with 5 bases in between. This chain connects TRBV18 to TRBJ1-1; D remains unclear. The sequenced sample was blood, either unsorted or a sorted T cell fraction (not recorded which). The TCR was taken from a human donor who was either an allogeneic HSCT recipient or a stem cell or donor lymphocyte infusion donor (not recorded which). It is not recorded whose cells these are; they may come from a transplant donor. The CDR3 reads CASEGTEAFF. Written as DNA, the CDR3 is TGTGCCAGCGAGGGCACTGAAGCTTTCTTT.